Listed here is a single T cell receptor beta chain. Its cognate antigen is unknown. The germline gives CDR1 SEHNR, CDR2 FQNEAQ (reference sequence). After removal of 1 base from V and 5 bases from J, the junction contained 2 bases not matched to a gene. The CDR3 loop spans 14 amino acids. The sample's treatment: oral pan-JAK inhibitor, 5-10 mg twice daily. As part of sample collection, lesional scalp punch biopsies and peripheral blood were taken from alopecia areata patients. RNA, once extracted, was reverse transcribed into cDNA for use as the sequencing template. Produced via immunoSEQ multiplex PCR; TCRdb's table is partial and in-frame only. The data contain some 110,000 clones, roughly 50% of them singletons. This specimen comes from a study of CD8+ T cells in alopecia areata. Study-wide results and limits: Treatment with tofacitinib significantly lowered scalp clonality and reduced expanded CD8+ clones among the top 100.

The source material was CD8+ T cells sorted from blood, sampled at week 4, from a patient treated with tofacitinib. V gene TRBV7-9 combines with J gene TRBJ2-1, with 7 nucleotides matching TRBD2. The clonotype comes from a human donor with alopecia areata. CDR3 in DNA: TGTGCCAGCAGCTTAGTCCGGGGGGACAATGAGCAGTTCTTC. It codes for CASSLVRGDNEQFF.